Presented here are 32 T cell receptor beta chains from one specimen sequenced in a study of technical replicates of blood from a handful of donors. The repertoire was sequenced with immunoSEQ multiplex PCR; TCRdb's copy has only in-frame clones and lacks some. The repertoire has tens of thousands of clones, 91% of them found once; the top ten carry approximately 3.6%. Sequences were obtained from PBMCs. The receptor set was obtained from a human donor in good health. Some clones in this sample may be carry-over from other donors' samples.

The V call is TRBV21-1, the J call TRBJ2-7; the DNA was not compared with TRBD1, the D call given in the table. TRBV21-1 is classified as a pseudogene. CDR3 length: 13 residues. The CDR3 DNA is TGTGCCAGCAGCAGGCGACAGCCATACGAGCAGTACTTC. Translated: CASSRRQPYEQYF.

The CDR3 DNA is TGTGCCAGCAGCCGGGGTTACAATGAGCAGTTCTTC. Translation gives CASSRGYNEQFF. The chain joins TRBV5-8 to TRBJ2-1; D is perhaps TRBD2 (5 bases). Germline V gene lookup returns CDR1 SGHTS and CDR2 YDEGEE. V was trimmed by 4 bases and J by 4 bases, leaving 6 bases between them. The CDR3 has 12 amino acids.

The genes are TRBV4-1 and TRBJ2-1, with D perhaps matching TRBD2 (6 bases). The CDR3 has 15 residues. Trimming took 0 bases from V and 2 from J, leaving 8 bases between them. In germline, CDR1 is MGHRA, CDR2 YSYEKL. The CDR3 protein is CASSQDTSPYNEQFF. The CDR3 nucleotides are TGCGCCAGCAGCCAAGATACTAGCCCCTACAATGAGCAGTTCTTC.

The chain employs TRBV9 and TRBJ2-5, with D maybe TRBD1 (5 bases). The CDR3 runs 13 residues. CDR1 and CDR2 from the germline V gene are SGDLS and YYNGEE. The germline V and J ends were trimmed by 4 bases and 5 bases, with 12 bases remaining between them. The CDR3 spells CASSPRGLETQYF. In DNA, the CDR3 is TGTGCCAGCAGCCCAAGGGGCCTGGAGACCCAGTACTTC.

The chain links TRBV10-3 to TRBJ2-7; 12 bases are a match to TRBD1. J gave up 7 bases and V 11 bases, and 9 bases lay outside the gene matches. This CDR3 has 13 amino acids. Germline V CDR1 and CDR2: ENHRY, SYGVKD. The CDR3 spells CAVLGTGGREQYF. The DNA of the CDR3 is TGTGCCGTACTCGGGACAGGGGGCCGAGAGCAGTACTTC.

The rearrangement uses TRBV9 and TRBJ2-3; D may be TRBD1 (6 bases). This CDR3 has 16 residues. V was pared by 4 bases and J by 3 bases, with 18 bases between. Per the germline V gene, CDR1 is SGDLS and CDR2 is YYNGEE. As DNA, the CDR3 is TGTGCCAGCAGCCCAGGAGGTAGCCAGGGGACAGATACGCAGTATTTT. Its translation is CASSPGGSQGTDTQYF. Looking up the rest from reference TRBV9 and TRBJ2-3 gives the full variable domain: DSGVTQTPKHLITATGQRVTLRCSPRSGDLSVYWYQQSLDQGLQFLIQYYNGEERAKGNILERFSAQQFPDLHSELNLSSLELGDSALYFCASSPGGSQGTDTQYFGPGTRLTVL.

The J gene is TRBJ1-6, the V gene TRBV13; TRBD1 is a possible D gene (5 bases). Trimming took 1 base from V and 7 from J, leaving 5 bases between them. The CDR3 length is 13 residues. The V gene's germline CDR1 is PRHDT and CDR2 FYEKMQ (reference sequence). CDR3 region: CASSLDRNSPLHF. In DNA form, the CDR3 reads TGTGCCAGCAGCTTAGACAGGAATTCACCCCTCCACTTT.

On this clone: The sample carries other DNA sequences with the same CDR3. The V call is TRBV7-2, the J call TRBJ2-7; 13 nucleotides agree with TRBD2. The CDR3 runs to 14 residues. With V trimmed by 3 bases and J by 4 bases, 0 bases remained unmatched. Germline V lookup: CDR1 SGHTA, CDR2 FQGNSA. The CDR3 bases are TGTGCCAGCAGCTTGGGACTAGCGGGATACGAGCAGTACTTC. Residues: CASSLGLAGYEQYF.

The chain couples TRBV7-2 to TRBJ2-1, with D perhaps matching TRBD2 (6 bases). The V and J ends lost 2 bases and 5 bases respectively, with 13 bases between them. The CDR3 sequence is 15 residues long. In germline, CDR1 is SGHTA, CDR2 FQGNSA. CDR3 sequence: CASSLTGGVDNEQFF. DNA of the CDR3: TGTGCCAGCAGCTTAACCGGGGGAGTTGACAATGAGCAGTTCTTC.

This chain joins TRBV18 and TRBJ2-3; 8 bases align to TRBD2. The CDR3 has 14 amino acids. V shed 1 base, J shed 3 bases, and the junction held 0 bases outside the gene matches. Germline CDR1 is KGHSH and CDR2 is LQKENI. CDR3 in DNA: TGTGCCAGCTCACCACAGCGGGGGACAGATACGCAGTATTTT. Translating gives CASSPQRGTDTQYF.

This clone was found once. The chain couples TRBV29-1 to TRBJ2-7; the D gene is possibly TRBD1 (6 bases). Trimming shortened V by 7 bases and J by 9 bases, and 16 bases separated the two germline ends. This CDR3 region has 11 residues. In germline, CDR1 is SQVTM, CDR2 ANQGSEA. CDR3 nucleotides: TGCAGCGCTTGGCAGGGGCCCGGGCAGTACTTC. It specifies CSAWQGPGQYF.

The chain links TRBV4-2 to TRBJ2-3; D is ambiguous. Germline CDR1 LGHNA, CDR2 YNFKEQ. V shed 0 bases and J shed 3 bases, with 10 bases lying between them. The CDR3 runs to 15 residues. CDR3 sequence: CASSQEWAQTDTQYF. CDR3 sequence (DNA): TGTGCCAGCAGCCAAGAGTGGGCGCAGACAGATACGCAGTATTTT.

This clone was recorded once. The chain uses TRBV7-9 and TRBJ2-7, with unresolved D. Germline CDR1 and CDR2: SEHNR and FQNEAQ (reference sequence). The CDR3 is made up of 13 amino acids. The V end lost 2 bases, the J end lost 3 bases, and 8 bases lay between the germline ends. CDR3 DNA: TGTGCCAGCAGCTTAATCAGGAACTACGAGCAGTACTTC. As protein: CASSLIRNYEQYF.

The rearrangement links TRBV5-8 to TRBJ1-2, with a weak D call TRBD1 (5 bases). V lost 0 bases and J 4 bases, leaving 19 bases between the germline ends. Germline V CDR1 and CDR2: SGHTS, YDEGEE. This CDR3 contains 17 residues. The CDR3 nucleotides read TGTGCCAGCAGCTTGGCCCAGGGTGCTGTAATTGTCTATGGCTACACCTTC. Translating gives CASSLAQGAVIVYGYTF.

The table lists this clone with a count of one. Written as DNA, the CDR3 is TGCGCCAGCAGCAAAGGGGCACCACTTTCACCCTACGAGCAGTACTTC. Protein: CASSKGAPLSPYEQYF. V gene TRBV5-1 combines with J gene TRBJ2-7, with a tentative D call TRBD1 (5 bases). The CDR3 spans 16 residues. The V and J ends lost 4 bases and 2 bases respectively, with 19 bases between them. CDR1 and CDR2 from the germline V gene are SGHRS and YFSETQ. Drawing the rest from reference TRBV5-1 and TRBJ2-7, the complete variable domain is KAGVTQTPRYLIKTRGQQVTLSCSPISGHRSVSWYQQTPGQGLQFLFEYFSETQRNKGNFPGRFSGRQFSNSRSEMNVSTLELGDSALYLCASSKGAPLSPYEQYFGPGTRLTVT.

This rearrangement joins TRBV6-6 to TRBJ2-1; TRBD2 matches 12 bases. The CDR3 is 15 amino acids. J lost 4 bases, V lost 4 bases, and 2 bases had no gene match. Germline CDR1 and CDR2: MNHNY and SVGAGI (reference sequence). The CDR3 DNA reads TGTGCCAGCAGTTCTAGCGGGGGGGCGTACAATGAGCAGTTCTTC. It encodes CASSSSGGAYNEQFF.

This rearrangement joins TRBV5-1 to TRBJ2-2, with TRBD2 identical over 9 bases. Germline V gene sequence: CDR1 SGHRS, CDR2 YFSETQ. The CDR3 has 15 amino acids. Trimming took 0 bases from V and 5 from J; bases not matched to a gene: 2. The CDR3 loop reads CASSLGLAVTGELFF. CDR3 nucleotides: TGCGCCAGCAGCTTGGGACTAGCGGTTACCGGGGAGCTGTTTTTT.

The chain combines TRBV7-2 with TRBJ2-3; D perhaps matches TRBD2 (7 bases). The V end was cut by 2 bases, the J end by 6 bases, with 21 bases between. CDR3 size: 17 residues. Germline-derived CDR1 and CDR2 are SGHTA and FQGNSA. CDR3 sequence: CASSLRGGSGAPDTQYF. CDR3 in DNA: TGTGCCAGCAGCTTAAGGGGGGGGAGCGGCGCCCCGGATACGCAGTATTTT.

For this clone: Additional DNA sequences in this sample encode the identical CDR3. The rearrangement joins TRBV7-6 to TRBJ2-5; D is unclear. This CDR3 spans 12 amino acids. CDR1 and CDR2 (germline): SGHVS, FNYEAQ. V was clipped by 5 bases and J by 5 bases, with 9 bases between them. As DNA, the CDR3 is TGTGCCAGCAGCCTAAATCGGGAGACCCAGTACTTC. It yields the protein CASSLNRETQYF.

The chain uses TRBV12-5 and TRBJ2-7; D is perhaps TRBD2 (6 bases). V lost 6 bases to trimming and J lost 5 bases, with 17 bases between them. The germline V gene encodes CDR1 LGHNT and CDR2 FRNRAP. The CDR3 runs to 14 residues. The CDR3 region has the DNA TGTGCTAGTGGATCCAGCGGGTCTCTAAACGAGCAGTACTTC. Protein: CASGSSGSLNEQYF.

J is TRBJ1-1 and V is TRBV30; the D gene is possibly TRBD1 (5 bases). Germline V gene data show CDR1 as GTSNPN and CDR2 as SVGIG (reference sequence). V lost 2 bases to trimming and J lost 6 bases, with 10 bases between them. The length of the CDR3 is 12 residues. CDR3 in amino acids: CAWSPQGAEAFF. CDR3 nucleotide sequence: TGTGCCTGGAGTCCTCAGGGCGCTGAAGCTTTCTTT. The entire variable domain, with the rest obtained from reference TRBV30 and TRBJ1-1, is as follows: SQTIHQWPATLVQPVGSPLSLECTVEGTSNPNLYWYRQAAGRGLQLLFYSVGIGQISSEVPQNLSASRPQDRQFILSSKKLLLSDSGFYLCAWSPQGAEAFFGQGTRLTVV.

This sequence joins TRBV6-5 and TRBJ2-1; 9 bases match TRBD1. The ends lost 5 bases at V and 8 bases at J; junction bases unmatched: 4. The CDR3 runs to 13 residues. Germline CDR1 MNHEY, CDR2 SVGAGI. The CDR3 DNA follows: TGTGCCAGCAGTAACAGGGGGCACGATGAGCAGTTCTTC. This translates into CASSNRGHDEQFF.

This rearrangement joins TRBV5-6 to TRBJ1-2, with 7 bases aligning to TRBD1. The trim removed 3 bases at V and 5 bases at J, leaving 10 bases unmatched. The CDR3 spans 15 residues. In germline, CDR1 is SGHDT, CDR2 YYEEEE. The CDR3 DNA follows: TGTGCCAGCAGCTCCGTAATAAACAGGGGATATGGCTACACCTTC. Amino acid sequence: CASSSVINRGYGYTF.

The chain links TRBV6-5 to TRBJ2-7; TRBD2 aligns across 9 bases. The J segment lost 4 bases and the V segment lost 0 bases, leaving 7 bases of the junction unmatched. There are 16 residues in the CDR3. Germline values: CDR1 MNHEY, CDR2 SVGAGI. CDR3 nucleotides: TGTGCCAGCAGTTACTCCGTGGTAGCGGGAGAGTACGAGCAGTACTTC. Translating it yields CASSYSVVAGEYEQYF.

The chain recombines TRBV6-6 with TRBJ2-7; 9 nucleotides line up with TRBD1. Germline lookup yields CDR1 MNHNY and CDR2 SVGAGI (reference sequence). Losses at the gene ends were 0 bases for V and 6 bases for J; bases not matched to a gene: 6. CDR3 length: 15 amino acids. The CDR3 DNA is TGTGCCAGCAGTTACTCGAACAGGGGGCCGGGCGAGCAGTACTTC. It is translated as CASSYSNRGPGEQYF.

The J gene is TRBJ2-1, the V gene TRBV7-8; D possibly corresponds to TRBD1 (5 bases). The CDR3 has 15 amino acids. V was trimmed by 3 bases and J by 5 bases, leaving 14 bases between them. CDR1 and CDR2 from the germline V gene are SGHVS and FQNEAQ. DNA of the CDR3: TGTGCCAGCAGCTTCCGAAGGGGTGTAGACAATGAGCAGTTCTTC. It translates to CASSFRRGVDNEQFF.

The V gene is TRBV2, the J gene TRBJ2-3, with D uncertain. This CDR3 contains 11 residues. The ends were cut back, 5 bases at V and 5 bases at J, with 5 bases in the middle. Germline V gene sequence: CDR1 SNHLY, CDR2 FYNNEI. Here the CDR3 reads CASSFGDTQYF. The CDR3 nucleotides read TGTGCCAGCAGTTTCGGAGATACGCAGTATTTT.

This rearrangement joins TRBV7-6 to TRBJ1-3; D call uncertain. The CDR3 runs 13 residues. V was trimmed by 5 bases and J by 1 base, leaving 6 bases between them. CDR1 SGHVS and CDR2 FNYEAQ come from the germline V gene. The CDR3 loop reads CASSPGSGNTIYF. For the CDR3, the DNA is TGTGCCAGCAGCCCGGGATCTGGAAACACCATATATTTT.

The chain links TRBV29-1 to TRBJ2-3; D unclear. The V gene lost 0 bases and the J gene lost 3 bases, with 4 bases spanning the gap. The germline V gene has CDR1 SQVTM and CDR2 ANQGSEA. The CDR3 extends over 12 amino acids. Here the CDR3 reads CSVEELTDTQYF. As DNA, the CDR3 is TGCAGCGTTGAAGAGCTAACAGATACGCAGTATTTT.

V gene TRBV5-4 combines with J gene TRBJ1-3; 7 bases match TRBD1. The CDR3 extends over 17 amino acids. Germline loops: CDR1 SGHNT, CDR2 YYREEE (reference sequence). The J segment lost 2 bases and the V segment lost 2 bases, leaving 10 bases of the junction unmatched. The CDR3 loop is CASSFSDREKAGNTIYF. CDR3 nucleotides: TGTGCCAGCAGCTTCAGCGACAGGGAGAAAGCTGGAAACACCATATATTTT.

The CDR3 nucleotides read TGCGCCAGCAGCCAAGATAGCGCCAAATTAAATCAGCCCCAGCATTTT. It yields the protein CASSQDSAKLNQPQHF. This chain uses TRBV4-1 with TRBJ1-5; D is undetermined. CDR3 length: 16 residues. V was cut by 0 bases and J by 4 bases, with 13 bases left in between. Per germline, CDR1 MGHRA and CDR2 YSYEKL.

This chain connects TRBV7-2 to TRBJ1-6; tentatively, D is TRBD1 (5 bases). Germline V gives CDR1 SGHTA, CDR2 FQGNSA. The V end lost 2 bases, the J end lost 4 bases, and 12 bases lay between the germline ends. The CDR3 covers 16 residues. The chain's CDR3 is CASSLKPKGYNSPLHF. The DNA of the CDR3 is TGTGCCAGCAGCTTAAAGCCAAAGGGGTATAATTCACCCCTCCACTTT.